This is a list of T cell receptor beta chains from one sample in a study of T cell repertoires in cytomegalovirus infection. From the reads, TCRdb called clonotypes with MiXCR, one entry per CDR3 protein. The table shows a few hundred thousand distinct CDR3 sequences, with roughly a sixth occurring only once. The sample consisted of PBMCs. These receptors originate from a human donor in good health (CMV status not recorded). Some clones in this sample may be carry-over from other donors' samples. Both conserved end residues are part of each CDR3. D genes are given only for firm matches. Rows may omit the clone size; those that give it use once, few, many or a size class.

V,D,size,J,CDR3,DNA
TRBV6-2/TRBV6-3,TRBD1,.,TRBJ2-2,CASSYRQGGTGELFF,TGTGCCAGCAGTTACAGACAGGGCGGTACCGGGGAGCTGTTTTTT
TRBV20-1,.,.,TRBJ1-1,CSAQGRFNRDITEAFF,TGCAGTGCACAGGGCAGGTTCAACCGGGATATTACTGAAGCTTTCTTT
TRBV7-2,.,many,TRBJ2-7,CASSSSGASYEQYF,TGTGCCAGCAGCTCTTCAGGGGCGTCCTACGAGCAGTACTTC
TRBV20-1,TRBD1,few,TRBJ2-4,CSAKTGPKNIQYF,TGCAGTGCTAAGACAGGGCCCAAAAACATTCAGTACTTC
TRBV29-1,.,.,TRBJ2-1,CSASPDNEQFF,TGCAGCGCCAGCCCGGACAATGAGCAGTTCTTC
TRBV5-8,.,.,TRBJ1-5,CASSLGGEPSYQPQHF,TGTGCCAGCAGCTTGGGGGGGGAACCATCTTATCAGCCCCAGCATTTT
TRBV10-3,TRBD2,.,TRBJ2-7,CAISESTSAYEQYF,TGTGCCATCAGTGAGTCTACTAGCGCCTACGAGCAGTACTTC
TRBV10-2,TRBD2,many,TRBJ2-1,CAARAGSSYNEQFF,TGCGCCGCCCGAGCGGGGAGCTCCTACAATGAGCAGTTCTTC
TRBV2,.,few,TRBJ1-4,CASSELSRNEKLFF,TGTGCCAGCAGTGAGCTCTCTCGTAATGAAAAACTGTTTTTT
TRBV20-1,.,many,TRBJ1-1,CSARDFAGGTEAFF,TGCAGTGCTAGAGATTTTGCTGGGGGGACTGAAGCTTTCTTT
TRBV7-3,TRBD1,few,TRBJ2-6,CASSSIRGTPSGANVLTF,TGTGCCAGCAGCTCCATCAGGGGGACCCCCTCTGGGGCCAACGTCCTGACTTTC